Shown below are 19 T cell receptor beta chains from a single sample sequenced in a study of T cells in Graves' hyperthyroidism and ophthalmopathy. RNA transcripts served as the template for amplifying TCR beta CDR3 regions. When the TCR CDR3 underwent first-round RT-PCR, the HTBI primer set was used. Via MiXCR, TCRdb re-called the multiplex PCR reads, giving one row per CDR3 protein. The sample lists 600,000 to 650,000 distinct CDR3 sequences; more than 20% were seen once. The source material was blood. Receptors originate from a man aged 25-40 years with Graves' ophthalmopathy.

The J gene is TRBJ2-3, the V gene TRBV24-1, with TRBD2 matching 11 bases. Per the germline V gene, CDR1 is KGHDR and CDR2 is SFDVKD. J gave up 4 bases and V 6 bases, and 8 bases lay outside the gene matches. There are 16 residues in the CDR3. CDR3 in DNA: TGTGCCACCAGTATGGGCACTAGCGGGAGTGCAGATACGCAGTATTTT. Translated, it gives CATSMGTSGSADTQYF.

The table lists this clonotype with a few counts. The genes are TRBV5-4 and TRBJ1-1, with D unresolved. Germline V gene lookup returns CDR1 SGHNT and CDR2 YYREEE (reference sequence). The V and J ends lost 2 bases and 4 bases respectively, with 9 bases between them. This CDR3 region has 13 residues. The CDR3, as DNA: TGTGCCAGCAGCTTCGGGTCCGCCACTGAAGCTTTCTTT. The encoded protein is CASSFGSATEAFF.

This clonotype showed up many times. The V and J genes are TRBV28 and TRBJ1-1, with D possibly TRBD1 on 6 matching bases. The V gene lost 1 base and the J gene lost 4 bases, with 16 bases spanning the gap. This CDR3 spans 16 amino acids. CDR1 MDHEN and CDR2 SYDVKM come from the germline V gene. CDR3 sequence (DNA): TGTGCCAGCAGTTTATATGGACAGCCCGGGGGCACTGAAGCTTTCTTT. Encoded protein: CASSLYGQPGGTEAFF.

In its sample, this clonotype was seen a few times. This sequence joins TRBV6-2 or TRBV6-3 and TRBJ2-7; the match to TRBD2 covers 9 bases. After removal of 2 bases from V and 5 bases from J, the junction contained 7 bases not matched to a gene. CDR1 MNHEY and CDR2 SVGEGT come from the germline V gene. This CDR3 is 15 amino acids long. CDR3 DNA sequence: TGTGCCAGCAGTTACAGGGGACTAGCTCCCAACGAGCAGTACTTC. Translated: CASSYRGLAPNEQYF.

The rearrangement links TRBV14 to TRBJ2-1; TRBD2 matches at 10 bases. This CDR3 has 19 amino acids. Germline trimming cut 0 bases from V and 5 bases from J; bases unmatched to any gene: 13. Germline-derived CDR1 and CDR2 are SGHDN and FVKESK. This chain's CDR3 is CASSQEGILAGVGDNEQFF. CDR3 nucleotide sequence: TGTGCCAGCAGCCAAGAAGGGATCCTAGCGGGAGTGGGGGACAATGAGCAGTTCTTC. The whole variable domain, filled in from reference TRBV14 and TRBJ2-1, reads EAGVTQFPSHSVIEKGQTVTLRCDPISGHDNLYWYRRVMGKEIKFLLHFVKESKQDESGMPNNRFLAERTGGTYSTLKVQPAELEDSGVYFCASSQEGILAGVGDNEQFFGPGTRLTVL.

This chain joins TRBV10-2 and TRBJ1-2; the D gene is possibly TRBD1 (5 bases). Trimming pared 2 bases from V and 2 bases from J, leaving 15 bases between. The CDR3 extends over 16 amino acids. Germline values: CDR1 WSHSY, CDR2 SAAADI. The CDR3 loop is CASSEVPGRQNYGYTF. CDR3 sequence (DNA): TGCGCCAGCAGTGAGGTACCGGGACGGCAAAACTATGGCTACACCTTC.

A note on this clonotype: A read error may produce the germline difference seen at one junction end. The CDR3 nucleotides are TGTGCCAGCAGCCCCATAAGCCGCCGGGACGTATACGGGCAGTACTTC. Translated: CASSPISRRDVYGQYF. The chain uses TRBV11-2 and TRBJ2-7; D is perhaps TRBD1 or TRBD2 (5 bases each). The CDR3 loop spans 16 amino acids. CDR1 is SGHAT and CDR2 is FQNNGV in the germline V gene. Together with reference TRBV11-2 and TRBJ2-7, the CDR3 gives the full variable domain: EAGVAQSPRYKIIEKRQSVAFWCNPISGHATLYWYQQILGQGPKLLIQFQNNGVVDDSQLPKDRFSAERLKGVDSTLKIQPAKLEDSAVYLCASSPISRRDVYGQYFGPGTRLTVT.

This clonotype showed up just a few times. The rearrangement joins TRBV29-1 to TRBJ2-1; no firm D call. The CDR3 sequence is 13 residues long. V was trimmed by 4 bases and J by 7 bases, leaving 14 bases between them. Germline CDR1 and CDR2: SQVTM and ANQGSEA. CDR3 region: CSVVVMSSNEQFF. The CDR3 DNA reads TGCAGCGTTGTAGTTATGAGTAGTAATGAGCAGTTCTTC.

This clonotype has at least ten counts. V and J are TRBV4-1 and TRBJ2-5; D may be TRBD2 (6 bases). The germline gives CDR1 MGHRA, CDR2 YSYEKL. Trimming took off 0 bases at V and 4 bases at J, with 12 bases between the two ends. CDR3 length: 15 amino acids. The CDR3, as DNA: TGCGCCAGCAGCCAAGATACCCCCGGGAGAGAGACCCAGTACTTC. This gives the protein CASSQDTPGRETQYF.

This clonotype was recorded at least ten times. The CDR3 reads CASRQGYNVNEQFF. CDR3 nucleotides: TGTGCCAGCAGGCAAGGCTACAATGTCAATGAGCAGTTCTTC. The rearrangement links TRBV6-1 to TRBJ2-1; D not resolved. Germline CDR1 and CDR2: MNHNS and SASEGT. V was clipped by 6 bases and J by 6 bases, with 15 bases between them. This CDR3 has 14 residues.

This clonotype was picked up many times. J is TRBJ1-5 and V is TRBV11-2; no clear D. The CDR3 length is 15 residues. The V and J ends lost 4 bases and 7 bases respectively, with 17 bases between them. Germline V gives CDR1 SGHAT, CDR2 FQNNGV. The CDR3 sequence: CASSSGPPGNQPQHF. The CDR3 DNA sequence: TGTGCCAGCAGCTCAGGCCCCCCGGGGAACCAGCCCCAGCATTTT.

This clonotype was detected once. This may be a read error: a much more frequent sequence differs by one nucleotide. This chain joins TRBV12-5 and TRBJ2-1; a possible D gene is TRBD1 (5 bases). The germline CDR1 and CDR2 sequences are LGHNT and FRNRAP. The CDR3 runs to 14 residues. CDR3 bases: TGTGCTAGTGGTTTGAACGGACAAGGCAATAAGCAGTTCTTC. Its translation is CASGLNGQGNKQFF.

This clonotype was picked up many times. The chain joins TRBV30 to TRBJ1-5; TRBD1 matches at 8 bases. CDR3 length: 13 residues. The germline V gene has CDR1 GTSNPN and CDR2 SVGIG (reference sequence). After removal of 1 base from V and 7 bases from J, the junction contained 3 bases not matched to a gene. The CDR3 sequence is CAWSAGGTQPQHF. The CDR3 nucleotides are TGTGCCTGGAGTGCAGGGGGCACACAGCCCCAGCATTTT.

The gene calls are TRBV10-1 and TRBJ2-3; 14 bases are shared with TRBD2. CDR1 and CDR2 (germline): WNHNN, SYGVQD (reference sequence). The CDR3 sequence is 16 residues long. V shed 5 bases and J 2 bases; nucleotides not matched to a gene: 3. In DNA form, the CDR3 reads TGCGCCAGCAGTCGGACTAGCGGGGGGTACACAGATACGCAGTATTTT. Amino acids: CASSRTSGGYTDTQYF.

V is TRBV6-2 or TRBV6-3 and J is TRBJ2-5; 7 bases are shared with TRBD2. Germline V gene data show CDR1 as MNHEY and CDR2 as SVGEGT. The V and J ends lost 2 bases and 4 bases, in that order; junction bases with no gene match: 10. The length of the CDR3 is 16 residues. The CDR3 protein is CASSYENREEGETQYF. CDR3 in DNA: TGTGCCAGCAGTTACGAGAACCGGGAGGAGGGAGAGACCCAGTACTTC.

This clonotype appeared many times. The V and J genes are TRBV11-2 and TRBJ1-2; D gene uncertain. The V end lost 5 bases, the J end lost 4 bases, and 11 bases lay between the germline ends. Germline values: CDR1 SGHAT, CDR2 FQNNGV. CDR3 length: 13 residues. The CDR3, as DNA: TGTGCCAGCAGCCCCCAGCCCTCCTATGGCTACACCTTC. As protein: CASSPQPSYGYTF.

The chain recombines TRBV7-3 with TRBJ2-1; D call uncertain. Trimming cost V 4 bases and J 9 bases, with 10 bases left between them. CDR1 and CDR2 from the germline V gene are SGHTA and FQGTGA. This CDR3 spans 12 amino acids. In DNA, the CDR3 is TGTGCCAGCAGCTATCCCCGCGGTGAGCAGTTCTTC. Translating gives CASSYPRGEQFF.

This clonotype was counted a few times. The V gene is TRBV6-2 or TRBV6-3, the J gene TRBJ2-2; D remains unclear. CDR3 length: 11 amino acids. V was clipped by 10 bases and J by 5 bases, with 8 bases between them. CDR1 and CDR2 from the germline V gene are MNHEY and SVGEGT. This chain's CDR3 is CAIRMTGELFF. CDR3 DNA: TGTGCCATCAGAATGACCGGGGAGCTGTTTTTT.

The table lists this clonotype with a few counts. V is TRBV12-3 or TRBV12-4 and J is TRBJ2-2; D tentatively fits TRBD1 or TRBD2 (5 bases each). The CDR3 covers 13 residues. Trimming took off 10 bases at V and 3 bases at J, with 12 bases between the two ends. The CDR3 is CANAGTDTGELFF. The CDR3 nucleotides read TGTGCCAACGCCGGGACGGACACCGGGGAGCTGTTTTTT.